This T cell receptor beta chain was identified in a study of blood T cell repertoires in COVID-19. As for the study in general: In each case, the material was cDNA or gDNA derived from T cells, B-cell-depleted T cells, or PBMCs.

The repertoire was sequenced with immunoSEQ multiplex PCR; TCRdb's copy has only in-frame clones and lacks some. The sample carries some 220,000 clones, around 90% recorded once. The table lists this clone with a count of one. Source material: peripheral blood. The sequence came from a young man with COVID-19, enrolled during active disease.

CDR3 coding DNA: TGTGCCAGCAGCGTAGGAGCACCCCCCACCGGGGAGCTGTTTTTT. This encodes CASSVGAPPTGELFF. The chain employs TRBV9 and TRBJ2-2; D remains ambiguous. V was trimmed by 0 bases and J by 4 bases, leaving 10 bases between them. The CDR3 covers 15 residues. Looked up from germline, CDR1 is SGDLS and CDR2 is YYNGEE.